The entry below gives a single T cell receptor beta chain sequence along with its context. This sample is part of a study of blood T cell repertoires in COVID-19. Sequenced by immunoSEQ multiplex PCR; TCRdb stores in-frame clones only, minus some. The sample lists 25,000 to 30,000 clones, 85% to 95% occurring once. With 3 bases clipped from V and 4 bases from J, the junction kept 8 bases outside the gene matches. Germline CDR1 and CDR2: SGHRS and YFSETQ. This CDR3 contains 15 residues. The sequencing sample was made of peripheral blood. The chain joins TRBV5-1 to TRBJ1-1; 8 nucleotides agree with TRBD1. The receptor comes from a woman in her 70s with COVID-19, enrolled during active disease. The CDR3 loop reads CASSSQAGGGTEAFF. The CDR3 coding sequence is TGCGCCAGCAGCTCCCAAGCAGGGGGCGGCACTGAAGCTTTCTTT.